This T cell receptor beta chain emerged from a study of shared clonotypes between healthy human individuals. Overall study: Donors consisted of two women and a few men between 18 and 49.

Comments on this clone: As yet, its antigen is unknown.

Authors' methods: With immunoSEQ giving junction-only sequences and no quality scores, filtering differed. Profiled with immunoSEQ multiplex PCR; TCRdb holds only in-frame clones, not every one. The DNA was the basis for D and trimming; V, J and clone size are from that table. This sample has millions of clones; 90% to 95% occur once, and the top ten carry 0.13%. Broader study findings: Sequencing of the sorted subsets was shown by rarefaction to be incomplete despite large depth. Compared with clonotypes that all four donors shared, non-shared clonotypes had lower generation probabilities.

The ends lost 7 bases at V and 3 bases at J; junction bases unmatched: 7. The germline CDR1 and CDR2 sequences are MNHNS and SASEGT. This CDR3 comprises 15 residues. The clonotype comes from a man younger than 35 in good health. V usage is TRBV6-1 and J usage is TRBJ2-1; 9 bases are shared with TRBD2. Sequenced input: naive CD4+ T cells sorted from blood. Subset: CD45RA+ positively selected. The CDR3 nucleotides read TGTGCCAGCACCGCGGGAGGGAATTTCTACAATGAGCAGTTCTTC. Its translation: CASTAGGNFYNEQFF.